The entry that follows covers one T cell receptor (beta chain) sequence. The antigen remains undetermined. The data were obtained in a study of metastatic and nonmetastatic thyroid tumors. The overall study: For malignant and benign thyroid patients, tumor or nodule tissue and blood were the sources whose repertoires were compared. Study conclusions and caveats: Benign nodules reportedly had significantly lower TCR beta diversity than malignant thyroid tumors in blood and tumor.

Not a single patient had been given any form of treatment at any point before undergoing thyroid surgery. The CDR3 runs 14 residues. Trimming cost V 3 bases and J 4 bases; bases outside gene matches: 3. Germline CDR1 is MNHEY and CDR2 is SMNVEV (reference sequence). TCRdb reanalyzed the PCR reads with MiXCR. The sample lists approximately 16,000 clones, approximately 24% occurring once. The chain combines TRBV27 with TRBJ1-2; 9 nucleotides match TRBD1. The sample comprised tumor tissue. This receptor was obtained from a male donor with papillary thyroid cancer or a benign thyroid nodule (not recorded which). Some clones in this sample may be carry-over from other donors' samples. The CDR3 protein is CASSLTGGGYGYTF. The CDR3 DNA is TGTGCCAGCAGTTTGACAGGGGGGGGCTATGGCTACACCTTC.